This T cell receptor beta chain was profiled in a study of blood T cell repertoires in COVID-19. About the research overall: COVID-19 samples from acute and convalescent phases originated in the United States, Italy and Spain. PBMCs, B-cell-depleted T cells, or T cells provided the cDNA or gDNA that made up the material.

Clinical histories supplied by participants themselves formed the basis of cohort assignment. Trimming cost V 6 bases and J 9 bases; bases outside gene matches: 9. The CDR3 runs to 15 residues. The germline CDR1 and CDR2 sequences are MNHEY and SMNVEV (reference sequence). Repertoires were generated with immunoSEQ multiplex PCR, while TCRdb's copy carries only in-frame clones and drops some. The table includes 250,000 to 350,000 clones, nearly 90% detected once. Sequencing was carried out using PBMCs or T cells enriched from blood (not recorded which). The chain employs TRBV27 and TRBJ2-1, with 12 bases lining up with TRBD2. The sequence was collected from a woman younger than 35 with acute COVID-19. The CDR3 region has the DNA TGTGCCAGCAGACAACCTAGCGGGAGGGCAGGTGAGCAGTTCTTC. Translated, it gives CASRQPSGRAGEQFF.